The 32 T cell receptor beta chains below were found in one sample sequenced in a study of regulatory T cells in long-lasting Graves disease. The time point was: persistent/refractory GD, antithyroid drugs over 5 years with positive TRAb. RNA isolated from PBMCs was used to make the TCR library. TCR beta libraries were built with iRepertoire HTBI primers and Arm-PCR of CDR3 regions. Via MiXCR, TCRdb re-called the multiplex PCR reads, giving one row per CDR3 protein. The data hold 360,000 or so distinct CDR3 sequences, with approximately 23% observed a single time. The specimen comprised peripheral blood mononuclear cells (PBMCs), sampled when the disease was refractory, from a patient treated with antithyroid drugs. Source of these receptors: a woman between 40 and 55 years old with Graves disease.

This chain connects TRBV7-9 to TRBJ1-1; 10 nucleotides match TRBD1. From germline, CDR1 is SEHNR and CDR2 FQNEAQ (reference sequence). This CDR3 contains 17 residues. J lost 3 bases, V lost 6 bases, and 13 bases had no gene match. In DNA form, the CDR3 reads TGTGCCAGCAGTCCAGACAGGGGGCCTATACGGGACACTGAAGCTTTCTTT. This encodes CASSPDRGPIRDTEAFF.

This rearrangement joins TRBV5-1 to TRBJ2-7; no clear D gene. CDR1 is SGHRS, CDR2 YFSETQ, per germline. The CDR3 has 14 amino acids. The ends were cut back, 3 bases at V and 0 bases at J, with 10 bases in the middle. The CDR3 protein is CASSYPGLSYEQYF. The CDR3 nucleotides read TGCGCCAGCAGCTACCCGGGCCTCTCCTACGAGCAGTACTTC.

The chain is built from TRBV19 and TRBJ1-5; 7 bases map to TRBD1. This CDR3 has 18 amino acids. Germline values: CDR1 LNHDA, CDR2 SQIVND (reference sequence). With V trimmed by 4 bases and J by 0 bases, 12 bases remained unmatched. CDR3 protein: CASSTNRQGGDSNQPQHF. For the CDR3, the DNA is TGTGCCAGTAGTACCAACAGACAGGGAGGCGATAGCAATCAGCCCCAGCATTTT.

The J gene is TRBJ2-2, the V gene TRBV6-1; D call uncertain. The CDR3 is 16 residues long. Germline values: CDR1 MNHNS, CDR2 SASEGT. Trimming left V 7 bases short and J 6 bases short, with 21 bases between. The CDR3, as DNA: TGTGCCAGCACCCCCGGCAGAAGCCTTTCCGCCGGGGAGCTGTTTTTT. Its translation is CASTPGRSLSAGELFF.

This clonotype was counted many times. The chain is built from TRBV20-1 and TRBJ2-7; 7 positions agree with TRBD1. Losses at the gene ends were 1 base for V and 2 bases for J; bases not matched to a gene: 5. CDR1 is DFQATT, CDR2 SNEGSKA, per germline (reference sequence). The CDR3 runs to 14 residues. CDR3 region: CSARVNRGTYEQYF. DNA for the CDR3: TGCAGTGCTAGAGTGAACAGGGGAACCTACGAGCAGTACTTC.

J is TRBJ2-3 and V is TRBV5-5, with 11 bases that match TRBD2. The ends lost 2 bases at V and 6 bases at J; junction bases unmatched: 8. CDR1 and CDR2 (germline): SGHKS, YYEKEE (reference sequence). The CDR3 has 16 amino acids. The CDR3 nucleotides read TGTGCCAGCAGCTTTCGAACTAGCGGGGGTACCGATACGCAGTATTTT. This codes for CASSFRTSGGTDTQYF.

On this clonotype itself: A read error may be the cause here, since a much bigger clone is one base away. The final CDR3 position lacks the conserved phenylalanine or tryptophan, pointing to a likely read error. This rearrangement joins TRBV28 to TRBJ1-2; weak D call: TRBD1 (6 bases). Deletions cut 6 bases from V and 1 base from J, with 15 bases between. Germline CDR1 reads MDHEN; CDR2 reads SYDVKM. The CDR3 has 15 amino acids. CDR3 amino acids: CASRPPGTNNYGYTL. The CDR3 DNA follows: TGTGCCAGCAGACCACCCGGGACAAATAACTATGGCTACACCCTC.

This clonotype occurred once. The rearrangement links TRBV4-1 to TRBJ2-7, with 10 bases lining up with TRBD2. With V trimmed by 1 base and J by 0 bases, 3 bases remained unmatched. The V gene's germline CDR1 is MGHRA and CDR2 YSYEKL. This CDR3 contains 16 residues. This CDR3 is CASSQGLAGTSYEQYF. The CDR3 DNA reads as TGCGCCAGCAGCCAAGGACTAGCGGGCACCTCCTACGAGCAGTACTTC.

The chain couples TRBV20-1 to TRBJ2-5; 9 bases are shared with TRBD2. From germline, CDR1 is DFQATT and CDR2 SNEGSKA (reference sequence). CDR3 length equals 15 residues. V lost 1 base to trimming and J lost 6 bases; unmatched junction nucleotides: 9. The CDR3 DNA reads TGCAGTGCTAGAGGGGGTAGCGGGAGACTTAAGACCCAGTACTTC. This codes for CSARGGSGRLKTQYF.

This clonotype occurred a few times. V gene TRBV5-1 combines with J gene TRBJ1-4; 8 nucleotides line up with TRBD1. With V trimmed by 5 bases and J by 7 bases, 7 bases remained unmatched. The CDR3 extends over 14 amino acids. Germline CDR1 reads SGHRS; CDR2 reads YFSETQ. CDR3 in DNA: TGCGCCAGCAGTTTCCGGGACAGGCGTGAAAAACTGTTTTTT. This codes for CASSFRDRREKLFF.

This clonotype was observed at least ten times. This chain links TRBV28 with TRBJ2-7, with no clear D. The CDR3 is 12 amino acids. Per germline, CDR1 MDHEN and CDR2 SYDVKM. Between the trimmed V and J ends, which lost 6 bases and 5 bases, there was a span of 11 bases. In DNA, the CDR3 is TGTGCCAGCAGCTTAGTAGGGAACGAGCAGTACTTC. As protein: CASSLVGNEQYF.

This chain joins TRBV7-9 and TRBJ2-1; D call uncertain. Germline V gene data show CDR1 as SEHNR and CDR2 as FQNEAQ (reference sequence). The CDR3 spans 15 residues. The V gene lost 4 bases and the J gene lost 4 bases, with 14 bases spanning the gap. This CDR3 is CASSSLDTLYNEQFF. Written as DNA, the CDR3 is TGTGCCAGCAGCTCACTCGATACCTTGTACAATGAGCAGTTCTTC.

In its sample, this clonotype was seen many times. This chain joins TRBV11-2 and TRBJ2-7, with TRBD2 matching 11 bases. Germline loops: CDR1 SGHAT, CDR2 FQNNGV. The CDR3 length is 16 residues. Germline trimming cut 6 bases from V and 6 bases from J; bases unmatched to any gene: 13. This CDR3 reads CASRTLRSGRAAEQYF. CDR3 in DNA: TGTGCCAGCAGGACACTACGTAGCGGGAGGGCCGCCGAGCAGTACTTC. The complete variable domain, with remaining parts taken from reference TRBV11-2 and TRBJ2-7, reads EAGVAQSPRYKIIEKRQSVAFWCNPISGHATLYWYQQILGQGPKLLIQFQNNGVVDDSQLPKDRFSAERLKGVDSTLKIQPAKLEDSAVYLCASRTLRSGRAAEQYFGPGTRLTVT.

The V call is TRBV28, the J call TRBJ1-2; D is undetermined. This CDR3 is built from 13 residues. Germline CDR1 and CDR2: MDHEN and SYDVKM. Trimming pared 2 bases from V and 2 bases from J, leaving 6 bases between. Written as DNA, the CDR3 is TGTGCCAGCAGTTTACAGAAGAACTATGGCTACACCTTC. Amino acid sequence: CASSLQKNYGYTF.

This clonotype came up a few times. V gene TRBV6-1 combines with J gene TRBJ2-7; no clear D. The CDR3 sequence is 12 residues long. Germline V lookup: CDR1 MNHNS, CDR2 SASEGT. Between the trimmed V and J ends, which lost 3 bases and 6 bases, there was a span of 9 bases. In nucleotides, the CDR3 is TGTGCCAGCAGTGATAACGGACCCGAGCAGTACTTC. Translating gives CASSDNGPEQYF.

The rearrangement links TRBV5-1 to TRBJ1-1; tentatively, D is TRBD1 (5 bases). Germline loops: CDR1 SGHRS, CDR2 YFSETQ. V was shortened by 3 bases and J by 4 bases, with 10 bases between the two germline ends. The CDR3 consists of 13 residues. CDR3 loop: CASSWGSFTEAFF. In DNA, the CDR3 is TGCGCCAGCAGCTGGGGGTCTTTCACTGAAGCTTTCTTT.

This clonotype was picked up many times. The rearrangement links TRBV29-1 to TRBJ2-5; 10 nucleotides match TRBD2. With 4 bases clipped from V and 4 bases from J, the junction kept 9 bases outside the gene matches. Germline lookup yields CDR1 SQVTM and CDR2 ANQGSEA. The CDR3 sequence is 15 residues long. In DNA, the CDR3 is TGCAGCGTTGGGGCTAGCGGGAGAATAGGAGAGACCCAGTACTTC. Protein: CSVGASGRIGETQYF.

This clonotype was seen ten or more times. The CDR3 region is CAGTTGGLMNTEAFF. Here the CDR3 DNA reads TGTGCCGGTACGACAGGGGGGTTGATGAACACTGAAGCTTTCTTT. The chain joins TRBV28 to TRBJ1-1; 9 nucleotides align to TRBD1. CDR3 length: 15 amino acids. Losses at the gene ends were 11 bases for V and 0 bases for J; bases not matched to a gene: 10. CDR1 is MDHEN, CDR2 SYDVKM, per germline. Full variable domain (missing parts from reference TRBV28 and TRBJ1-1): DVKVTQSSRYLVKRTGEKVFLECVQDMDHENMFWYRQDPGLGLRLIYFSYDVKMKEKGDIPEGYSVSREKKERFSLILESASTNQTSMYLCAGTTGGLMNTEAFFGQGTRLTVV.

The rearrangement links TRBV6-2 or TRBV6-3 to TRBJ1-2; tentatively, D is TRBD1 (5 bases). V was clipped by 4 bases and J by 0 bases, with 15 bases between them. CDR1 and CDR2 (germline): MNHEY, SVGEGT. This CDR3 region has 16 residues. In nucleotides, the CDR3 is TGTGCCAGCAGTTGGGGCCGACGCTATGCTAACTATGGCTACACCTTC. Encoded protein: CASSWGRRYANYGYTF.

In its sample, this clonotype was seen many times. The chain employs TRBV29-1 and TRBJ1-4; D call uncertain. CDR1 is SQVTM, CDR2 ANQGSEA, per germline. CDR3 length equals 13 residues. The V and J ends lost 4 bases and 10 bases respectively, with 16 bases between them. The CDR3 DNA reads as TGCAGCGTTGCCTCGTTCAAACATGGAAAACTGTTTTTT. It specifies CSVASFKHGKLFF.

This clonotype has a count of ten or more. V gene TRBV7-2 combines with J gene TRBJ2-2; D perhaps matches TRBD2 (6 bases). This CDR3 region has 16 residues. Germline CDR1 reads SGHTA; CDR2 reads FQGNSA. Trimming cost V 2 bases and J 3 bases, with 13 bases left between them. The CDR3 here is CASSLRLGVHTGELFF. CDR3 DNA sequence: TGTGCCAGCAGCTTACGACTAGGTGTGCACACCGGGGAGCTGTTTTTT.

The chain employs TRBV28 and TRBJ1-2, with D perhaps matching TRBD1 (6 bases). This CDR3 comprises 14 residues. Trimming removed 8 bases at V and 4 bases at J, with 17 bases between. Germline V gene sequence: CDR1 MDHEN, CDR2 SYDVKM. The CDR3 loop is CASSQIRGAYGYTF. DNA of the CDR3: TGTGCCAGCTCCCAAATAAGGGGGGCCTATGGCTACACCTTC.

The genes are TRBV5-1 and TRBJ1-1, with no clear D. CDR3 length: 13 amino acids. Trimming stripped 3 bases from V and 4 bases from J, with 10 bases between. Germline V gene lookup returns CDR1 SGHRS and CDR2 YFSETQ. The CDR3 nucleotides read TGCGCCAGCAGCTATCCGCTGGGCACTGAAGCTTTCTTT. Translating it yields CASSYPLGTEAFF.

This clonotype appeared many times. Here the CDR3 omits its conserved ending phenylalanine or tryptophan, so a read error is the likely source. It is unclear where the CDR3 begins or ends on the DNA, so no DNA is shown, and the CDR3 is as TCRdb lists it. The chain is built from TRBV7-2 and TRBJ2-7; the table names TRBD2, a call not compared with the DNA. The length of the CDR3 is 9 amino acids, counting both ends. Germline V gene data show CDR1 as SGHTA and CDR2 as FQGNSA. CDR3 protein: CASQPRPSI.

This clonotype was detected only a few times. The CDR3 DNA reads as TGCAGTGCTAGAGATGACGCAGGGCCCCCCTATAGCAATCAGCCCCAGCATTTT. Protein product: CSARDDAGPPYSNQPQHF. The V call is TRBV20-1, the J call TRBJ1-5; D may be TRBD1 (5 bases). The CDR3 totals 18 residues. The V end was cut by 0 bases, the J end by 0 bases, with 18 bases between. Germline V gives CDR1 DFQATT, CDR2 SNEGSKA (reference sequence).

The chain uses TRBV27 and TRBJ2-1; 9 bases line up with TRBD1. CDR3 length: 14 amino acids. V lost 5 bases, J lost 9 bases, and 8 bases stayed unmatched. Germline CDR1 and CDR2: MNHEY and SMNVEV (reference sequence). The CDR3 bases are TGTGCCAGCAGTCGGAACAGGGGGCAGGGTGAGCAGTTCTTC. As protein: CASSRNRGQGEQFF.

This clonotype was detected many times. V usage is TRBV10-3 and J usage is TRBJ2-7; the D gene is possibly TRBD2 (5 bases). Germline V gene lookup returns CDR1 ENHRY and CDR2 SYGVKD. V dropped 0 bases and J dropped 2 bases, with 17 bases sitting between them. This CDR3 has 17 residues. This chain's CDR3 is CAISESVSTGNPYEQYF. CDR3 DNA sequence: TGTGCCATCAGTGAGTCTGTGTCGACGGGGAACCCCTACGAGCAGTACTTC.

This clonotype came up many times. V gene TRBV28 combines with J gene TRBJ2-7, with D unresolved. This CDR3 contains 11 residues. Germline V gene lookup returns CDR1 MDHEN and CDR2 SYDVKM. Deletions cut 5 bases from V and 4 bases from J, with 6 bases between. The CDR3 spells CASSKNYEQYF. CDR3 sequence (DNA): TGTGCCAGCAGTAAGAATTACGAGCAGTACTTC.

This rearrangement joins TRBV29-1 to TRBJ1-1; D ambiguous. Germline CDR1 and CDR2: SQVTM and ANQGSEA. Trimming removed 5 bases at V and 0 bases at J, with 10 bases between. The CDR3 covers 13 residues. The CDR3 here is CSVTFWVNTEAFF. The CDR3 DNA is TGCAGCGTTACATTCTGGGTGAACACTGAAGCTTTCTTT.

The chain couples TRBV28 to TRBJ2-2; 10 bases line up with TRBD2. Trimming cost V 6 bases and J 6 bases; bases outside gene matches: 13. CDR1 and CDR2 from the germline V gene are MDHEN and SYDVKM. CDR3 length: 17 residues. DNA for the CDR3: TGTGCCAGCAGCCAAGCCGCTAGCGGGAGCAGATCCGGGGAGCTGTTTTTT. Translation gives CASSQAASGSRSGELFF.

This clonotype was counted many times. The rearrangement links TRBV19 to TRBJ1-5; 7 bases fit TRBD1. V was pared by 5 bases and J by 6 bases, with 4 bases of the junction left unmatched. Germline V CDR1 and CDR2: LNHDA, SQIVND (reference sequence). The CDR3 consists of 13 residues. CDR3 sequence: CASSFDRAQPQHF. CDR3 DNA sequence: TGTGCCAGTAGTTTCGACAGGGCTCAGCCCCAGCATTTT.

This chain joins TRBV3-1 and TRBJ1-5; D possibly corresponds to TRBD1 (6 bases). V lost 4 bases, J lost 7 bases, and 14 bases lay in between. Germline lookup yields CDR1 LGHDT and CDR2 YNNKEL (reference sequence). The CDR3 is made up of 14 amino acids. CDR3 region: CASSRRGDQQPQHF. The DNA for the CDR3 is TGTGCCAGCAGCCGAAGGGGGGATCAACAGCCCCAGCATTTT. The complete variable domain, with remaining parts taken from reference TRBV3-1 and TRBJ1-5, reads DTAVSQTPKYLVTQMGNDKSIKCEQNLGHDTMYWYKQDSKKFLKIMFSYNNKELIINETVPNRFSPKSPDKAHLNLHINSLELGDSAVYFCASSRRGDQQPQHFGDGTRLSIL.